This TCR beta chain was identified during a study of cytomegalovirus exposure and HLA in healthy donors. Whole-study context: Drawn from HLA-typed donors, 80 million to 100 million unique TCRs were held in an early data release.

Overall study results and limits: TCR beta sequences reportedly predicted most subjects' HLA-A and HLA-B alleles accurately.

Notes on this clone: Its cognate antigen is unknown.

The donors, nominally healthy at sampling, likely had unrecorded immune exposures. It was with 60 Vbeta and 13 Jbeta primers that the PCR ran. The repertoire was sequenced with immunoSEQ multiplex PCR; TCRdb's copy has only in-frame clones and lacks some. Its listing shows 150,000 to 200,000 clones. Germline V gene data show CDR1 as SEHNR and CDR2 as FQNEAQ (reference sequence). V was clipped by 3 bases and J by 4 bases, with 9 bases between them. The CDR3 runs to 13 residues. V is TRBV7-9 and J is TRBJ1-2; the D is unclear. Sequencing was carried out using PBMCs. This TCR came from a woman between 18 and 29 years old in good health and CMV-seropositive. In DNA, the CDR3 is TGTGCCAGCAGCTTGGAACGGAGCTATGGCTACACCTTC. Amino acids: CASSLERSYGYTF.